This TCR beta chain emerged from a study of blood T cell repertoires in COVID-19. Turning to the study itself: Samples taken during acute and convalescent COVID-19 were collected in the United States, Italy and Spain. Sample material is recorded as cDNA or gDNA derived from T cells, B-cell-depleted T cells, or PBMCs.

V was clipped by 5 bases and J by 4 bases; unmatched bases: 8. Per germline, CDR1 SQVTM and CDR2 ANQGSEA. CDR3 length: 14 amino acids. In the original analysis: Estimated nucleated cell counts came from reference gene primer amplification. The data were produced by immunoSEQ multiplex PCR, yet TCRdb's version contains in-frame clones alone and is incomplete. The V and J calls and clone size are taken from that table; D and trimming were inferred from the DNA. The sample shows around 300,000 clones, 87% of them seen only once. The source material was peripheral blood. The chain recombines TRBV29-1 with TRBJ1-2, with 9 bases that match TRBD1. This TCR was recovered from a young man with active or convalescent COVID-19. The CDR3 DNA is TGCAGCGTTTCGAACCAGACAGGGGGCTATGGCTACACCTTC. Residues: CSVSNQTGGYGYTF.